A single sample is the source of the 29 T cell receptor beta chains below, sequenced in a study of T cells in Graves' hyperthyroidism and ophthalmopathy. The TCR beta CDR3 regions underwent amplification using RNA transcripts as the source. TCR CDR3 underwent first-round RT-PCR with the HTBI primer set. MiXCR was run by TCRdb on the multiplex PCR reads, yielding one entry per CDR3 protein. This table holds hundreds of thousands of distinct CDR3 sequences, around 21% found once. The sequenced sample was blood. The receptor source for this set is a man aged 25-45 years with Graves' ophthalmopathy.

The CDR3 spells CSVGRVQETQYF. Here the CDR3 DNA reads TGCAGCGTTGGGAGGGTTCAAGAGACCCAGTACTTC. J is TRBJ2-5 and V is TRBV29-1, with D maybe TRBD2 (6 bases). Germline CDR1 and CDR2: SQVTM and ANQGSEA. This CDR3 has 12 residues. The V and J ends lost 4 bases and 2 bases respectively, with 8 bases between them.

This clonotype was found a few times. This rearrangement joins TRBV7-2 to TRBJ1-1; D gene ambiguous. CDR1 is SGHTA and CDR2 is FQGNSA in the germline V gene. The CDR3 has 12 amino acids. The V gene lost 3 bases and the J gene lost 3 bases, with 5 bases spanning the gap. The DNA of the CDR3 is TGTGCCAGCAGCTTCCCGTACACTGAAGCTTTCTTT. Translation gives CASSFPYTEAFF.

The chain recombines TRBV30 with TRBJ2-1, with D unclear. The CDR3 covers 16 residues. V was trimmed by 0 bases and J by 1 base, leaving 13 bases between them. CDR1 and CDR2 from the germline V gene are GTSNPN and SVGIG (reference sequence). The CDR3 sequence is CAWSVGITPSYNEQFF. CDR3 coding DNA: TGTGCCTGGAGTGTAGGTATTACACCTTCCTACAATGAGCAGTTCTTC.

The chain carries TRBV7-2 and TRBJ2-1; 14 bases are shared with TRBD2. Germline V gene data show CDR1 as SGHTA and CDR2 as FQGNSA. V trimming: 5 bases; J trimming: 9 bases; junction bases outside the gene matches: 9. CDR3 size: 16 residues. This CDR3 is CASSPRTSGRSGEQFF. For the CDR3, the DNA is TGTGCCAGCAGCCCTCGGACTAGCGGGAGGTCGGGTGAGCAGTTCTTC.

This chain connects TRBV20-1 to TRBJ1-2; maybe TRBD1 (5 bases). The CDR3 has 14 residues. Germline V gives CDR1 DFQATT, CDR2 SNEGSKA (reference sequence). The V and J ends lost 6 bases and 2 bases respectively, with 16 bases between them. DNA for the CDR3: TGCAGTGCCACGGGGCAGACTGCAAACTATGGCTACACCTTC. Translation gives CSATGQTANYGYTF.

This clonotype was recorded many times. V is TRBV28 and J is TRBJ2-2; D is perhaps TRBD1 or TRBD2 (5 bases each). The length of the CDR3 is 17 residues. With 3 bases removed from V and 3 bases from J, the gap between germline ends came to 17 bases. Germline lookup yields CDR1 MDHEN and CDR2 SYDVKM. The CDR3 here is CASSFISWDGDTGELFF. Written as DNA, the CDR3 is TGTGCCAGCAGTTTCATAAGTTGGGACGGAGACACCGGGGAGCTGTTTTTT.

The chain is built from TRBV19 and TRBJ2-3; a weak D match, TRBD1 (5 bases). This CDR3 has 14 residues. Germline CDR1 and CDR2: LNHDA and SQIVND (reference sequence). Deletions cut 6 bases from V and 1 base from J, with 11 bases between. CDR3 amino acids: CASRARRGTDTQYF. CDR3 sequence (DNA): TGTGCCAGTAGGGCGCGCAGGGGCACAGATACGCAGTATTTT.

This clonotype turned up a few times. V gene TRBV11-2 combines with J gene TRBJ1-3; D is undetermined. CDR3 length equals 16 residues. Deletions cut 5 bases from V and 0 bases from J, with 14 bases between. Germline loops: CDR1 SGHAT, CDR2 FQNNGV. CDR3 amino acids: CASSPGRRNSGNTIYF. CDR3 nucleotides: TGTGCCAGCAGCCCCGGGCGTCGCAACTCTGGAAACACCATATATTTT. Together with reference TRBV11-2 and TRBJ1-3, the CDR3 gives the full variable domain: EAGVAQSPRYKIIEKRQSVAFWCNPISGHATLYWYQQILGQGPKLLIQFQNNGVVDDSQLPKDRFSAERLKGVDSTLKIQPAKLEDSAVYLCASSPGRRNSGNTIYFGEGSWLTVV.

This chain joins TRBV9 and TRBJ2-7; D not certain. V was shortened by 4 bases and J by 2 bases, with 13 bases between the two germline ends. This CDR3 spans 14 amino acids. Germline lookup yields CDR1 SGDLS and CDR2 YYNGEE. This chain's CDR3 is CASSLAAPPYEQYF. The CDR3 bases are TGTGCCAGCAGCTTGGCGGCCCCCCCCTACGAGCAGTACTTC.

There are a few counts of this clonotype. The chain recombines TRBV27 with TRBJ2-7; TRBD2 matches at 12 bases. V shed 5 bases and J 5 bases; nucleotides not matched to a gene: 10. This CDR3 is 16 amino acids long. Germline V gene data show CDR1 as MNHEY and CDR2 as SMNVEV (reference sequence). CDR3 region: CASSLTTSGSRNEQYF. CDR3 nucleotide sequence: TGTGCCAGCAGTCTCACGACTAGCGGGAGTCGGAACGAGCAGTACTTC.

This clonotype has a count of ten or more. The CDR3 bases are TGTGCCTGGAGCAAATCTGGAAACACCATATATTTT. It translates to CAWSKSGNTIYF. The V call is TRBV30, the J call TRBJ1-3; D remains ambiguous. V lost 3 bases to trimming and J lost 1 base, with 4 bases between them. The CDR3 has 12 residues. Germline V gene sequence: CDR1 GTSNPN, CDR2 SVGIG (reference sequence).

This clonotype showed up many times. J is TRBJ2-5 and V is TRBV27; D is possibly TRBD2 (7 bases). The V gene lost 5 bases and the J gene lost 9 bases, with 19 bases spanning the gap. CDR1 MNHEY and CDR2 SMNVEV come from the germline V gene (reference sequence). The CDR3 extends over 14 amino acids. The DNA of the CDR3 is TGTGCCAGCAGTACCCGGGACCGGGGGGCAGCCCAGTACTTC. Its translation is CASSTRDRGAAQYF.

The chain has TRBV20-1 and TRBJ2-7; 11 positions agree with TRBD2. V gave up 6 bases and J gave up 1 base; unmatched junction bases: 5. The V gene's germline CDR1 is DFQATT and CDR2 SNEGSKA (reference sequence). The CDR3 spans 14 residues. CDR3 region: CSAQLAGVSYEQYF. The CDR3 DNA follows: TGCAGTGCCCAACTAGCGGGAGTGTCCTACGAGCAGTACTTC.

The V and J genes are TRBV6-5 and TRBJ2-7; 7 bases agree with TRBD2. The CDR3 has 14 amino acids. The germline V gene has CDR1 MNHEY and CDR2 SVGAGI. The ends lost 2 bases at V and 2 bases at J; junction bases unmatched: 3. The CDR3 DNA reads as TGTGCCAGCAGTTACAGGGCGGGAGCCTACGAGCAGTACTTC. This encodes CASSYRAGAYEQYF.

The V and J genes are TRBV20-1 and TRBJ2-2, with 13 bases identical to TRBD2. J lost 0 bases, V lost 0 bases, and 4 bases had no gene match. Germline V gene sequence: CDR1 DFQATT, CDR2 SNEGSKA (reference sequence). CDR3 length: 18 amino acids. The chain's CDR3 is CSARDGTSGIPNTGELFF. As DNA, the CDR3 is TGCAGTGCTAGAGATGGGACTAGCGGGATCCCGAACACCGGGGAGCTGTTTTTT.

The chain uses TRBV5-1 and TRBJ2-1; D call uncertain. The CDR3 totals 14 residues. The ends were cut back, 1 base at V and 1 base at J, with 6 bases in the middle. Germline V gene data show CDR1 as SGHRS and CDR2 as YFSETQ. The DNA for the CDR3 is TGCGCCAGCAGCTTGATACAGTCCTACAATGAGCAGTTCTTC. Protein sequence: CASSLIQSYNEQFF.

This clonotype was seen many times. In nucleotides, the CDR3 is TGTGCCAGCAGCTTAGAGCCAGATACGCAGTATTTT. This codes for CASSLEPDTQYF. This rearrangement joins TRBV7-8 to TRBJ2-3; no clear D. The V and J ends lost 1 base and 4 bases respectively, with 3 bases between them. CDR1 SGHVS and CDR2 FQNEAQ come from the germline V gene. The CDR3 extends over 12 amino acids.

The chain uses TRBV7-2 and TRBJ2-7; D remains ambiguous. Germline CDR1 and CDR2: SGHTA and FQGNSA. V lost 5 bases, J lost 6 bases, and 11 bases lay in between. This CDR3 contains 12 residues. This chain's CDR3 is CASSQRLTEQYF. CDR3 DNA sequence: TGTGCCAGCAGCCAACGACTCACCGAGCAGTACTTC.

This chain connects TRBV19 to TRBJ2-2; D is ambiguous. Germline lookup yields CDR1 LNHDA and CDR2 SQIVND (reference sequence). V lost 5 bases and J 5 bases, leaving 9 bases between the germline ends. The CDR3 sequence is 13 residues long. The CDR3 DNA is TGTGCCAGTAGTCCGAGATATACCGGGGAGCTGTTTTTT. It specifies CASSPRYTGELFF.

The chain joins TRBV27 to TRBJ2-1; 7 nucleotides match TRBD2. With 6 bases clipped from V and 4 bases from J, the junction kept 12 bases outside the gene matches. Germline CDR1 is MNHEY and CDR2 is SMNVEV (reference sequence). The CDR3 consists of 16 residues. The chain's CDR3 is CASRGPSGSGYNEQFF. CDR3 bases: TGTGCCAGCAGGGGGCCTAGCGGTAGCGGTTACAATGAGCAGTTCTTC.

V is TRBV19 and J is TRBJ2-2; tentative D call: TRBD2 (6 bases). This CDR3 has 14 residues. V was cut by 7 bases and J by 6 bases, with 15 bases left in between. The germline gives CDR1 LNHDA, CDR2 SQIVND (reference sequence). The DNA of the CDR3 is TGTGCCAGTACTCCCGGAGGGTGGGCCGGGGAGCTGTTTTTT. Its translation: CASTPGGWAGELFF.

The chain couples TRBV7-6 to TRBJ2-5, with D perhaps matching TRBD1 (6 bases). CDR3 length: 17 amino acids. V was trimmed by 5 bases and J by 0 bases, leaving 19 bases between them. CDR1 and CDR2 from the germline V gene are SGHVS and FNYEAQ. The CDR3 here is CASSLRSADRYQETQYF. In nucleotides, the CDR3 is TGTGCCAGCAGCCTTAGATCAGCGGACAGATACCAAGAGACCCAGTACTTC.

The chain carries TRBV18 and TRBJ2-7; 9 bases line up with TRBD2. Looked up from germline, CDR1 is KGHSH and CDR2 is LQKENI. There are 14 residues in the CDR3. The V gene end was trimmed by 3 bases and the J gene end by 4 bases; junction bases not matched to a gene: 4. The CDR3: CASSPSGSLYEQYF. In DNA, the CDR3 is TGTGCCAGCTCACCTAGCGGGAGTCTATACGAGCAGTACTTC. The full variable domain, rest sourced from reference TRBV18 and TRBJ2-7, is NAGVMQNPRHLVRRRGQEARLRCSPMKGHSHVYWYRQLPEEGLKFMVYLQKENIIDESGMPKERFSAEFPKEGPSILRIQQVVRGDSAAYFCASSPSGSLYEQYFGPGTRLTVT.

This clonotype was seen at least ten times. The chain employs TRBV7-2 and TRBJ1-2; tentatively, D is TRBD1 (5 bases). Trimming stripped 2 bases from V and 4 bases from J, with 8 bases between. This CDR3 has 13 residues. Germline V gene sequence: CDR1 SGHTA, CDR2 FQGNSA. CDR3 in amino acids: CASSLTGTYGYTF. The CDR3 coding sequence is TGTGCCAGCAGCTTAACGGGGACCTATGGCTACACCTTC.

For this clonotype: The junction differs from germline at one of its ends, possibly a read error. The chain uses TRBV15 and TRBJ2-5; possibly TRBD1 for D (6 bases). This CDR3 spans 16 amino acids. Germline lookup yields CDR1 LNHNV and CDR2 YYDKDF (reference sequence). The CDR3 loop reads CATGRGEGGFQETQYF. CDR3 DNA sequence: TGTGCCACCGGCAGAGGAGAAGGGGGATTCCAAGAGACCCAGTACTTC.

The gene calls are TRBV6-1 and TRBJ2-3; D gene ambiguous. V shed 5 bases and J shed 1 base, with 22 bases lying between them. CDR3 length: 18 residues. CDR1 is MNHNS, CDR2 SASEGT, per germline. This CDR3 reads CASSYVPPEQLGTDTQYF. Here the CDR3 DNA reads TGTGCCAGCAGTTATGTCCCCCCCGAGCAGCTGGGCACAGATACGCAGTATTTT.

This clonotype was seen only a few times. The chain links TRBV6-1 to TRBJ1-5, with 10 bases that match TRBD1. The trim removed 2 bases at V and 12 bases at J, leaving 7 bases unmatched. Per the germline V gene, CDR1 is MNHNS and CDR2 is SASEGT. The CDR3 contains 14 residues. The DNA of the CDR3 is TGTGCCAGCAGTGAATGGGACAGGGGAAGAAACCAGCATTTT. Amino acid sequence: CASSEWDRGRNQHF.

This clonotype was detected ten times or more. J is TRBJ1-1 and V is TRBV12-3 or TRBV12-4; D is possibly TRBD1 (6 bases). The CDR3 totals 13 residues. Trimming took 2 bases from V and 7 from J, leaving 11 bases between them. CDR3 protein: CASSLQQGFEAFF. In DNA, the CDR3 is TGTGCCAGCAGTTTACAACAGGGTTTTGAAGCTTTCTTT.

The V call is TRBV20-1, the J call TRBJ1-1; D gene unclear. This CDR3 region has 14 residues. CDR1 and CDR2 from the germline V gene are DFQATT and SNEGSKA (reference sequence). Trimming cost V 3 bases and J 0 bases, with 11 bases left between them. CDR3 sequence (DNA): TGCAGTGCTAGTCTGAAAAACCTGAACACTGAAGCTTTCTTT. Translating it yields CSASLKNLNTEAFF.